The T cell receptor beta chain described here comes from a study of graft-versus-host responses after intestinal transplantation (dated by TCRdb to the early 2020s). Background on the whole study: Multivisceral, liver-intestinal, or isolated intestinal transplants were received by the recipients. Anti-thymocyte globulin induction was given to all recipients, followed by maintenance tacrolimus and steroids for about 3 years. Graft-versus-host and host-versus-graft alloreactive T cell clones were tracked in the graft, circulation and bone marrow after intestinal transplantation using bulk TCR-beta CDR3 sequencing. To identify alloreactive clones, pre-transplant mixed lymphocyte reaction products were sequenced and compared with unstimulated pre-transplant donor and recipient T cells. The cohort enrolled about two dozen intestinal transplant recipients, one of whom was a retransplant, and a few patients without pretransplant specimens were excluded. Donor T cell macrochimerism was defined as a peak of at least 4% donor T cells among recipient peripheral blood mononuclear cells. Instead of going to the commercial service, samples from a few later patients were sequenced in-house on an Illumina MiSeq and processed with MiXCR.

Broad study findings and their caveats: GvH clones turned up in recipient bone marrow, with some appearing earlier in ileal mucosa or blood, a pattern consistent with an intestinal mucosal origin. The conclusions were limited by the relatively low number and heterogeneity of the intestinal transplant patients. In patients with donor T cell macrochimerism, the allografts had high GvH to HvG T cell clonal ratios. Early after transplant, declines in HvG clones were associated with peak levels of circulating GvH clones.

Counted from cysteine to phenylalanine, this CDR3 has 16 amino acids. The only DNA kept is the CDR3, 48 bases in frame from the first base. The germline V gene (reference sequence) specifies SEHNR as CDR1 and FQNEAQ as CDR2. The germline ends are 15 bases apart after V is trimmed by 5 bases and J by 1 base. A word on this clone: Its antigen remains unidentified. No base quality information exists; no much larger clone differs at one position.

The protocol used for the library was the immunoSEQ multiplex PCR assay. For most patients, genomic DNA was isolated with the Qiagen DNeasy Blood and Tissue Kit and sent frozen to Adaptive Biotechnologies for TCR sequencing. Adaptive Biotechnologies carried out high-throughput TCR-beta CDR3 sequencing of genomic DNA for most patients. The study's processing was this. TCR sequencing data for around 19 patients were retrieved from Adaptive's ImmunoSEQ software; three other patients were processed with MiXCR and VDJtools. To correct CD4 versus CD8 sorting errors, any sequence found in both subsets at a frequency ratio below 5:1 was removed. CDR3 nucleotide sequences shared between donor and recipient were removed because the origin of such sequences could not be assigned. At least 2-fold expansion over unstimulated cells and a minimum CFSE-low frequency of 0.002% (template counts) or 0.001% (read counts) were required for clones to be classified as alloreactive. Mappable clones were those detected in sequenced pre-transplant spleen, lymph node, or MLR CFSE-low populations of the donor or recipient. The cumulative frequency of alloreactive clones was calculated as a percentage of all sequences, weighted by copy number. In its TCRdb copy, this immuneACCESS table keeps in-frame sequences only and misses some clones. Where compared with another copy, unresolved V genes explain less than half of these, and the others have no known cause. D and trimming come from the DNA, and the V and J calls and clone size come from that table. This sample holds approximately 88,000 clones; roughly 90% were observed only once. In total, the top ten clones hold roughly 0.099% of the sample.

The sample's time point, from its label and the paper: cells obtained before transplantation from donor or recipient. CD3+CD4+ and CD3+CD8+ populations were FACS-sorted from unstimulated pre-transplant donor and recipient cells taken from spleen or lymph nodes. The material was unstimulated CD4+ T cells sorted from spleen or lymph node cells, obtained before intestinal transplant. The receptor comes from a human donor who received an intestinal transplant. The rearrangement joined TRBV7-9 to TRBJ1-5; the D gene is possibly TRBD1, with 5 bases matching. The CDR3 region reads CASSPHGGDSNQPQHF. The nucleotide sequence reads TGTGCCAGCAGCCCCCATGGGGGGGACAGCAATCAGCCCCAGCATTTT.